This TCR beta chain was sequenced during a study of shared clonotypes between healthy human individuals. The overall study: Used for every donor were three CD4 naive, three CD4 memory, two CD8 naive and one CD8 memory plate.

Only in-frame clones appear in the TCRdb table, and some are missing; sequencing was by immunoSEQ multiplex PCR. The sample includes around 2.5 million clones, approximately 94% of them seen just once. The junction had 8 bases not matched to a gene; V was cut back by 0 bases and J by 12 bases. The CDR3 totals 13 residues. The germline CDR1 and CDR2 sequences are SQVTM and ANQGSEA. This chain links TRBV29-1 with TRBJ1-2; 9 nucleotides agree with TRBD1. The sample comprised naive CD4+ T cells from PBMCs. Subset noted: CD45RA+ positively selected. The sequence derives from a man aged 18 to 30 in good health. Some clones in this sample may be carry-over from other donors' samples. The CDR3 DNA is TGCAGCGTTGAAGAAGGGACAGGGCCCCGGCACACCTTC. Protein: CSVEEGTGPRHTF.